This TCR beta chain was sequenced in a study of shared clonotypes between healthy human individuals. The wider study: Samples came from a couple of female and a few male donors aged 18 to 49.

General study results and limits: The study sampled only blood, and tissue repertoires likely differ.

Notes on this clone: Its antigen is unidentified. Other DNA variants within this sample encode the same CDR3.

For every subset, genomic DNA was evenly distributed across several immunoSEQ plates. The repertoire was sequenced with immunoSEQ multiplex PCR; TCRdb's copy has only in-frame clones and lacks some. The data contain around 2.3 million clones, about 94% of them singletons. The sequencing input was naive CD4+ T cells sorted from blood. Described subset: CD45RA+ positively selected. This TCR was recovered from a man between 18 and 35 years old in good health.

CDR3: CASSESLYEQYF. In nucleotides, the CDR3 is TGTGCCAGCAGTGAAAGTCTTTACGAGCAGTACTTC. V usage is TRBV2 and J usage is TRBJ2-7; D is uncertain. This CDR3 spans 12 amino acids. V lost 2 bases to trimming and J lost 4 bases, with 6 bases between them. Germline assignment: CDR1 SNHLY and CDR2 FYNNEI.